Given below is one T cell receptor (beta chain) in context. Being one base from a much bigger clone, this may be a read error. The library came from three nested PCR rounds adapted from ARM-PCR protocols. TCRdb itself ran the multiplex PCR reads through MiXCR, one entry per CDR3 protein. The sample consists of 98,000 or so distinct CDR3 sequences, around three quarters of them appearing once. RNA was extracted from bulk tissue without any cell sorting. More than 3 cm separated this lung sample from the edge of the tumor. The germline V gene has CDR1 SGHRS and CDR2 YFSETQ. This CDR3 is built from 15 residues. This entry comes from a study of tumor and adjacent non-tumor tissue in lung cancer. At the level of the study: There were around 11 adenocarcinoma, 2 squamous cell carcinoma and 1 small cell lung cancer cases. Approximately 4.2 million productive TCRbeta reads were obtained per sample on average.

This TCR came from a man aged 55 to 70 with small cell lung cancer. The chain couples TRBV5-1 to TRBJ2-6, with TRBD1 as a possible D gene (6 bases). Sample: distant non-tumor lung tissue. The chain's CDR3 is CASSLMGAGADVLTF. The CDR3 DNA follows: TGCGCCAGCAGCTTGATGGGGGCTGGGGCCGACGTCCTGACTTTC. Full variable domain (missing parts from reference TRBV5-1 and TRBJ2-6): KAGVTQTPRYLIKTRGQQVTLSCSPISGHRSVSWYQQTPGQGLQFLFEYFSETQRNKGNFPGRFSGRQFSNSRSEMNVSTLELGDSALYLCASSLMGAGADVLTFGAGSRLTVL.